This TCR beta chain was sequenced in a study of blood T cell repertoires in COVID-19. On the study more broadly: Collection of acute and convalescent COVID-19 samples took place in the United States, Italy and Spain. PBMCs, B-cell-depleted T cells, or T cells provided the cDNA or gDNA that made up the material.

Original data processing: It was from reference gene primer amplification that nucleated cell counts were estimated. TCRdb keeps only in-frame clones here, not all; method: immunoSEQ multiplex PCR. V, J and clone size reflect that table, while D and trimming were determined from the DNA. The sample includes about 160,000 clones, 85% of them seen just once. This clone was picked up one time. This CDR3 is built from 17 residues. V was shortened by 1 base and J by 4 bases, with 18 bases between the two germline ends. CDR1 is LGHDT and CDR2 is YNNKEL in the germline V gene (reference sequence). This sequence was found in a human donor with acute or convalescent COVID-19. The donor label of this sample is uncertain. The rearrangement uses TRBV3-1 (or the pseudogene TRBV3-2) and TRBJ2-3; a weak D match, TRBD2 (6 bases). The sample comprised peripheral blood. CDR3 amino acids: CASSQGSGGNFSDTQYF. The DNA of the CDR3 is TGTGCCAGCAGCCAAGGGTCCGGGGGTAATTTCTCAGATACGCAGTATTTT.